This TCR beta chain was captured in a study of T cell changes during pregnancy in multiple sclerosis. V trimming: 5 bases; J trimming: 4 bases; junction bases outside the gene matches: 7. In germline, CDR1 is MNHNS, CDR2 SASEGT. This CDR3 has 14 residues. Data came from immunoSEQ multiplex PCR; TCRdb stores just in-frame clones and leaves some out. The data show over 35,000 clones, roughly 91% seen once. The V call is TRBV6-1, the J call TRBJ2-7; 8 bases are a match to TRBD2. The TCR sequence derives from a female donor in good health, enrolled as a control in a pregnancy study. The sample here was CD4+ T cells from peripheral blood mononuclear cells, taken in the second trimester of pregnancy. CDR3 nucleotides: TGTGCCAGCAGTCGGGGGGGGTCGGGATACGAGCAGTACTTC. This encodes CASSRGGSGYEQYF.